This T cell receptor beta chain was captured in a study of T cells in Graves' hyperthyroidism and ophthalmopathy. Regarding the study as a whole: Ophthalmopathy could be told apart from stable hyperthyroidism with a 13 V-J model. Expanded thyroid clonotypes (above 0.001) were mostly also found in blood.

Trimming shortened V by 0 bases and J by 5 bases, and 10 bases separated the two germline ends. This CDR3 has 15 residues. The V gene's germline CDR1 is KGHSH and CDR2 LQKENI. Researchers amplified the TCR beta CDR3 regions from RNA transcripts. The HTBI primer set served for first-round RT-PCR of the TCR CDR3. TCRdb reprocessed the multiplex PCR reads via MiXCR and lists one record per CDR3 protein. This sample carries approximately 690,000 distinct CDR3 sequences, around 20% of them seen once, and the ten largest clones take 30% to 40%. Disease lasting under 3 months, a NOSPECS grade of at least 4, and a Clinical Activity Score of at least 3 were features of the ophthalmopathy patients. Extraction of PBMCs used roughly 9.6 ml of fresh peripheral blood. This clonotype was seen repeatedly, ten times or more. The antigen remains unidentified.

This receptor was taken from a man under 40 with Graves' ophthalmopathy. Sequencing used blood. The chain uses TRBV18 and TRBJ1-4; a possible D gene is TRBD1 (5 bases). CDR3 bases: TGTGCCAGCTCACCACCGGAGGGGTTAAATGAAAAACTGTTTTTT. Encoded protein: CASSPPEGLNEKLFF.